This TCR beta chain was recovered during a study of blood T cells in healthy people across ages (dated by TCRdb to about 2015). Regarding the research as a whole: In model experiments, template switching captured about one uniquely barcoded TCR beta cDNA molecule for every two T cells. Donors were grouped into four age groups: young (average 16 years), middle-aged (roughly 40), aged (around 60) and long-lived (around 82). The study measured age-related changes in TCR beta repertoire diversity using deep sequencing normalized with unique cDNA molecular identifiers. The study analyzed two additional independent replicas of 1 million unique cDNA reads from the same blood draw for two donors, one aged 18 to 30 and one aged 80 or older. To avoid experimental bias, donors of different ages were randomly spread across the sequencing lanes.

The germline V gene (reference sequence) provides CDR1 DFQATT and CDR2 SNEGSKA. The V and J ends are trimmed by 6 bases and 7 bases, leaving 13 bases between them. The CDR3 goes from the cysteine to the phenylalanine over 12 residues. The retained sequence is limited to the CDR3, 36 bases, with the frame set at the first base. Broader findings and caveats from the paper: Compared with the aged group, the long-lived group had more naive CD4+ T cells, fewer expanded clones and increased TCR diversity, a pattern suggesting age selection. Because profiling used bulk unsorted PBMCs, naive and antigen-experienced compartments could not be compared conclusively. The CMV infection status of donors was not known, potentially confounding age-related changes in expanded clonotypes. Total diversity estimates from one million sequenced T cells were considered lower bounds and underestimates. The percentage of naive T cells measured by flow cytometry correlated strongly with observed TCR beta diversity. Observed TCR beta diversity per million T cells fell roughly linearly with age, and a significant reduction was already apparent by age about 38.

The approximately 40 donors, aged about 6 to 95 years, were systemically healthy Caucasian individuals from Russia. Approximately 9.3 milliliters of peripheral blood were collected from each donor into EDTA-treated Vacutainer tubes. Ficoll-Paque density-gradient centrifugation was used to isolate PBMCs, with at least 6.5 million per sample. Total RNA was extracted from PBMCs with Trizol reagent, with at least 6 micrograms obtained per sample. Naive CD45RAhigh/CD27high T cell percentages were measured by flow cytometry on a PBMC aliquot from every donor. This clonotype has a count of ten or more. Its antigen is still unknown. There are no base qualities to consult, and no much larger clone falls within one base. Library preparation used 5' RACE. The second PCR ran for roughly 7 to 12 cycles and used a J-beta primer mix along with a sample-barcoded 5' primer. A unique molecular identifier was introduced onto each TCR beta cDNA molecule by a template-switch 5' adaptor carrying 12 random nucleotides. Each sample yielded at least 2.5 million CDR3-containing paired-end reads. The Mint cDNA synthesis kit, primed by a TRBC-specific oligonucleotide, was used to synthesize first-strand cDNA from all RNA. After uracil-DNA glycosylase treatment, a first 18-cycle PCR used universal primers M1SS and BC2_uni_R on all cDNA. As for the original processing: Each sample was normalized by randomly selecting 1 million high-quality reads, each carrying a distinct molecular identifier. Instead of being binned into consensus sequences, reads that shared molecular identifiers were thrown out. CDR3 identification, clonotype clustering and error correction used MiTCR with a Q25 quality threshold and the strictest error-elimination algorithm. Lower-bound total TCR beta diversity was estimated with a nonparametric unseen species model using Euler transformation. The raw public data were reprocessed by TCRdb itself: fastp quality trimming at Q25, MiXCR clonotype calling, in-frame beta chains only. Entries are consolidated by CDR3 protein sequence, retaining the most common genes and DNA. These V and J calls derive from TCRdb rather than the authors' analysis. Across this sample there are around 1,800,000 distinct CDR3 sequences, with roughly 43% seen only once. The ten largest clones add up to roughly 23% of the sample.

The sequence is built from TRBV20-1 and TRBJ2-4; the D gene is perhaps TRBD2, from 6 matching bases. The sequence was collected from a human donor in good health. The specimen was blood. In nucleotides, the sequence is TGCAGTGCGCCGGGACTCTGGAACATTCAGTACTTC. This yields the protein CSAPGLWNIQYF.